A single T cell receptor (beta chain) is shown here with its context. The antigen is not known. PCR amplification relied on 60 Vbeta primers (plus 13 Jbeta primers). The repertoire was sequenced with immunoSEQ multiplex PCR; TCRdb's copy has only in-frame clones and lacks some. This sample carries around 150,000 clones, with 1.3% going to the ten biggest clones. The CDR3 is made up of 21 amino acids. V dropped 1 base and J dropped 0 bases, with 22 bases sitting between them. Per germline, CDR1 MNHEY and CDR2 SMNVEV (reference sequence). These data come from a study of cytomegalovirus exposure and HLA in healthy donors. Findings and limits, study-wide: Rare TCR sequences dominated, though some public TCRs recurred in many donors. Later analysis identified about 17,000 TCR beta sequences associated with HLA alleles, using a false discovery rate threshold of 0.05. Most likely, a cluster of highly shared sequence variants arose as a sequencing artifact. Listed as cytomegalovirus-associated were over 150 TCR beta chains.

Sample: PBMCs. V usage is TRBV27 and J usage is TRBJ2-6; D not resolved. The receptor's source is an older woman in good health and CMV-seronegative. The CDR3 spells CASSLLLTIQTFGSGANVLTF. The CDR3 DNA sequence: TGTGCCAGCAGTTTATTACTAACTATACAAACCTTTGGCTCTGGGGCCAACGTCCTGACTTTC.